These T cell receptor beta chains were read from a single sample in a study of T cells after posttransplantation cyclophosphamide. Clones were read by immunoSEQ multiplex PCR, and TCRdb kept only the in-frame ones, dropping some. The table shows about 19,000 clones, with 87% occurring only once. The sequences come from PBMCs, collected after allogeneic stem cell transplant with posttransplant cyclophosphamide. These receptors all come from a female patient aged 40 to 50 who received an allogeneic stem cell transplant from a related donor, was CMV-positive, and had no GVHD. Some T cells may have originated in the graft donor. CDR3s include the opening cysteine and the closing phenylalanine or tryptophan. The D gene is left open where the match is weak. Rows give clone size only sometimes, using once, few, many, or a class for an expanded clone.

V gene	clone size	J gene	D gene	CDR3 DNA	CDR3 protein
TRBV11-3	-	TRBJ2-1	TRBD2	TGTGCCAGCAGCCATGGACTAGCGGATTACAATGAGCAGTTCTTC	CASSHGLADYNEQFF
TRBV4-1	-	TRBJ2-7	TRBD2	TGCGCCAGCAGCCAGCTCCCGGGACTAGCTACTTACGAGCAGTACTTC	CASSQLPGLATYEQYF
TRBV4-3	-	TRBJ1-3	-	TGCGCCAGCAGCCAAGGATACTCGGCGGGGTATGGAAACACCATATATTTT	CASSQGYSAGYGNTIYF
TRBV5-4	-	TRBJ2-7	-	TGTGCCAGCAGCCCAACAACCGGGACATACGACTACGAGCAGTACTTC	CASSPTTGTYDYEQYF
TRBV2	few	TRBJ2-1	-	TGTGCCAGCAGTGCCCTCGGTGAGCAGTTCTTC	CASSALGEQFF
TRBV4-3	-	TRBJ1-6	-	TGCGCCAGCAGCCAAGACCCAGGGTGGAATTCACCCCTCCACTTT	CASSQDPGWNSPLHF
TRBV5-4	-	TRBJ1-3	-	TGTGCCAGCAGCGTAGACAGGCTCGGAAACACCATATATTTT	CASSVDRLGNTIYF
TRBV11-2	few	TRBJ2-1	TRBD2	TGTGCCAGCAGCTTAGCTAGCGGGAGGATAGATGAGCAGTTCTTC	CASSLASGRIDEQFF
TRBV4-1	-	TRBJ2-5	TRBD2	TGCGCCAGCAGCGTAGAGAGACTAGCTTGGGAGACCCAGTACTTC	CASSVERLAWETQYF
TRBV27	-	TRBJ2-1	-	TGTGCCAGCAGTTTAATATCCTGCTCCACAGGGTTTACCTACAATGAGCAGTTCTTC	CASSLISCSTGFTYNEQFF
TRBV7-9	-	TRBJ2-2	TRBD1	TGTGCCAGCAGCCACGGACAGGGGGCAGGCACCGGGGAGCTGTTTTTT	CASSHGQGAGTGELFF
TRBV5-8	-	TRBJ1-2	-	TGTGCCAGCAGCTTGAACATTAACTATGGCTACACCTTC	CASSLNINYGYTF
TRBV7-9	-	TRBJ2-1	TRBD1	TGTGCCAGCAGCTCTCCCCGGGACAGGGTTTCAAATGAGCAGTTCTTC	CASSSPRDRVSNEQFF
TRBV11-2	-	TRBJ1-2	TRBD1	TGTGCCAGCAGCCTTACGACAGGGGGCGGCTATGGCTACACCTTC	CASSLTTGGGYGYTF
TRBV7-8	-	TRBJ2-7	TRBD2	TGTGCCAGCAGCCCACCAGCGGGAGCTAACGACGAGCAGTACTTC	CASSPPAGANDEQYF
TRBV5-1	-	TRBJ2-3	-	TGCGCCAGCAGCTTGGATCGCGGAGATACGCAGTATTTT	CASSLDRGDTQYF
TRBV18	-	TRBJ2-7	TRBD2	TGTGCCAGCTCACCGCGGGGGGACTACGAGCAGTACTTC	CASSPRGDYEQYF
TRBV28	medium-sized	TRBJ1-3	-	TGTGCCAGCAGCCTACCCCCGGGAAACACCATATATTTT	CASSLPPGNTIYF
TRBV9	once	TRBJ2-7	-	TGTGCCAGCAGCCCCTCCCTGCAAACTAGCCGCGACGAGCAGTACTTC	CASSPSLQTSRDEQYF
TRBV11-2	-	TRBJ2-7	-	TGTGCCAGCAGCTTGATGCCCCCTGTAGGGGATTATCGGGCTGGGGAGCAGTACTTC	CASSLMPPVGDYRAGEQYF
TRBV7-9	-	TRBJ2-1	TRBD2	TGTGCCAGCAGCCTCGGGGGGGGCCCCCCGCGTCATGAGCAGTTCTTC	CASSLGGGPPRHEQFF
TRBV6-6	-	TRBJ2-2	-	TGTGCCAGCAGTTCAACACCGAACACCGGGGAGCTGTTTTTT	CASSSTPNTGELFF
TRBV28	-	TRBJ1-4	TRBD1	TGTGCCAGCATTCCCTGGGGACAGGGGGGAAAACTGTTTTTT	CASIPWGQGGKLFF
TRBV28	-	TRBJ1-5	-	TGTGCCAGCAGTTTCCGAGGCCAGCCCCAGCATTTT	CASSFRGQPQHF
TRBV4-3	once	TRBJ2-3	-	TGCGCCAGCAGCCAGGGAAGGACTACCACAGATACGCAGTATTTT	CASSQGRTTTDTQYF
TRBV30	-	TRBJ2-7	-	TGTGCCTGGGGGCGATTTGTCCGCTCCTACGAGCAGTACTTC	CAWGRFVRSYEQYF
TRBV5-6	-	TRBJ2-7	-	TGTGCCAGCAGCACCGAAGAGAACTACGAGCAGTACTTC	CASSTEENYEQYF
TRBV4-3	-	TRBJ2-4	-	TGCGCCAGCAGCCAAGAGCGGCCCTCCTTCCTCTACCCTCGCATTCAGTACTTC	CASSQERPSFLYPRIQYF
TRBV27	-	TRBJ2-1	TRBD2	TGTGCCAGCAGTCGCGGGGGGAGCGGCCTGAAAGGGGATGAGCAGTTCTTC	CASSRGGSGLKGDEQFF
TRBV27	-	TRBJ1-4	-	TGTGCCAGCAGCCGCGGGGTCACTAATGAAAAACTGTTTTTT	CASSRGVTNEKLFF
TRBV19	-	TRBJ1-2	-	TGTGCCAGTTTTACAGCTGCTCATGGCTACACCTTC	CASFTAAHGYTF
TRBV11-3	-	TRBJ2-1	TRBD2	TGTGCCAGCAGCTTTACTAGCGGGAGCCACAATGAGCAGTTCTTC	CASSFTSGSHNEQFF
TRBV19	-	TRBJ2-3	-	TGTGCCAGTAGTACAACATCCGAGGGCATAGATACGCAGTATTTT	CASSTTSEGIDTQYF
TRBV30	-	TRBJ2-1	-	TGTGCCTGGATCCGAGTTCGACTAGTCGGTGAGCAGTTCTTC	CAWIRVRLVGEQFF
TRBV28	-	TRBJ2-3	-	TGTGCCAGCAGTTTACGAGGTACGCAGTATTTT	CASSLRGTQYF
TRBV28	-	TRBJ2-1	TRBD2	TGTGCCAGCAGTTTACACGGACTAGCGGGAGTTATTGAGCAGTTCTTC	CASSLHGLAGVIEQFF
TRBV5-6	-	TRBJ2-4	-	TGTGCCAGCAGCTTGTTTGCCAGGGACATTCAGTACTTC	CASSLFARDIQYF
TRBV4-3	-	TRBJ1-2	-	TGCGCCAGCAGCCAAGAGGGAGGGTCTATCTATGGCTACACCTTC	CASSQEGGSIYGYTF
TRBV19	-	TRBJ2-3	-	TGTGCCAGTAGTAACCGCGGAAGATCCACAGATACGCAGTATTTT	CASSNRGRSTDTQYF
TRBV19	-	TRBJ1-5	-	TGTGCCAGTAGTGACAGGCCCAATCAGCCCCAGCATTTT	CASSDRPNQPQHF
TRBV9	-	TRBJ2-5	TRBD1	TGTGCCAGCAGCCTTCCCAATACGGGACAGGAGGGCGCAGAGACCCAGTACTTC	CASSLPNTGQEGAETQYF
TRBV4-2	-	TRBJ1-5	-	TGTGCCAGCAGCCAAACAGGCGACAGCAATCAGCCCCAGCATTTT	CASSQTGDSNQPQHF
TRBV27	-	TRBJ2-7	TRBD1	TGTGCCAGCAGCCTGGGCAGGGGGAGCGAGCAGTACTTC	CASSLGRGSEQYF
TRBV19	-	TRBJ2-2	-	TGTGCCAGTAGGGGCCAGGCCCGGAACACCGGGGAGCTGTTTTTT	CASRGQARNTGELFF